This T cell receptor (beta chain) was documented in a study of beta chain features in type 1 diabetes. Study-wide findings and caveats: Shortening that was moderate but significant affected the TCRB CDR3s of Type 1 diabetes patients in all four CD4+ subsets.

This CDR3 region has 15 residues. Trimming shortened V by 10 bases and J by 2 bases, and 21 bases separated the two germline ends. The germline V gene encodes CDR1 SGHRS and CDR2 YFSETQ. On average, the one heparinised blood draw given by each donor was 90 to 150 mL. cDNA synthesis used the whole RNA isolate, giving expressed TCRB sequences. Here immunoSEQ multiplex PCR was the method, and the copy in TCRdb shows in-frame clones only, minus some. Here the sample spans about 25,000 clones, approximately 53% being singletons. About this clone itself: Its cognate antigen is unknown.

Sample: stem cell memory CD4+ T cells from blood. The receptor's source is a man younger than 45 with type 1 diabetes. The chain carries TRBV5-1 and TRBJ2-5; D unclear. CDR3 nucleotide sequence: TGCGCCTCGAAGTCGGTGTTCTTTGCTCAAGAGACCCAGTACTTC. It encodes CASKSVFFAQETQYF.